This T cell receptor (beta chain) was captured in a study of blood T cells in healthy people across ages. Trimming removed 0 bases at V and 8 bases at J, with 13 bases between. Germline V CDR1 and CDR2: PRHDT, FYEKMQ (reference sequence). The CDR3 is 14 residues long. A second about 6 to 12 cycle PCR used barcoded and J-beta primers. In TCRdb, the 5' RACE reads were re-called with MiXCR into one record per CDR3 protein. This table holds around 800,000 distinct CDR3 sequences, 20% to 30% found once. Separately, the same data were catalogued under a study of T cells of mothers and their children. That paper states: For cDNA synthesis, the complete extracted RNA was used (1.5 ug per 15 ul). Mothers gave over 8.5 million TCR beta CDR3 reads each, and children 3 million to 3.5 million each.

Input material: blood. The V gene is TRBV13, the J gene TRBJ1-1; D remains unclear. The clonotype was recovered from a boy between 5 and 17 years old in good health. The DNA for the CDR3 is TGTGCCAGCAGCTTAGGCCGGGGAAGACTGGAAGCTTTCTTT. Amino acids: CASSLGRGRLEAFF.